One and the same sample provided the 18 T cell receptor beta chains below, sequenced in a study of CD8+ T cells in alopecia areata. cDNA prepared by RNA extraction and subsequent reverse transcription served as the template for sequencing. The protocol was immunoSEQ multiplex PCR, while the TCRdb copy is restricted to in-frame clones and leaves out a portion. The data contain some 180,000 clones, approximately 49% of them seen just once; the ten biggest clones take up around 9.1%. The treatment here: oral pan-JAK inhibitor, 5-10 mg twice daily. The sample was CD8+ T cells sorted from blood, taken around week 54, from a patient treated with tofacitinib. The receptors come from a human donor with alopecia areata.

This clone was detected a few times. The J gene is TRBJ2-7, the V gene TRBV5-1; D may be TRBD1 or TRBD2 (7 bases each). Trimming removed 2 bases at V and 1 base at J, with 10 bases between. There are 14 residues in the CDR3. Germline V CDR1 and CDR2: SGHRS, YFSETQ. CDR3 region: CASSLAGQSYEQYF. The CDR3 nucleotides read TGCGCCAGCAGCTTAGCGGGACAGTCCTACGAGCAGTACTTC.

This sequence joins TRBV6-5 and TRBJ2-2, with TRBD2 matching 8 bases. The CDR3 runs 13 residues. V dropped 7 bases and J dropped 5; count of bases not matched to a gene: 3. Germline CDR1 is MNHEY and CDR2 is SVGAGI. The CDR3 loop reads CASKQRGTGELFF. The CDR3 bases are TGTGCCAGCAAGCAGCGGGGGACCGGGGAGCTGTTTTTT.

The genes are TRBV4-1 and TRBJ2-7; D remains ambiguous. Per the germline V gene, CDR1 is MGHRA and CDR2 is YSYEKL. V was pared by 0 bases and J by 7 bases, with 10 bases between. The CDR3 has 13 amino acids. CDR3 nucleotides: TGCGCCAGCAGCCAAGAAGGAGTAGGGGAGCAGTACTTC. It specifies CASSQEGVGEQYF.

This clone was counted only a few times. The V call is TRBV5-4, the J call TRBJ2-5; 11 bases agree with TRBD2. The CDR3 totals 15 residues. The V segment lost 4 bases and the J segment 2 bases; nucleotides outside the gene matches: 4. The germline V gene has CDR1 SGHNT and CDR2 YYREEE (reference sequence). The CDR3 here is CASSMGLAEQETQYF. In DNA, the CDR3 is TGTGCCAGCAGCATGGGACTAGCGGAGCAAGAGACCCAGTACTTC.

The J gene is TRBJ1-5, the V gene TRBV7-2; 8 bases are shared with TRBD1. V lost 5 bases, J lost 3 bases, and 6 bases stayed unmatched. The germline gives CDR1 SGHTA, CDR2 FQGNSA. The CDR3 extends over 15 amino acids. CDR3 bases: TGTGCCAGCAGCCGACAGGGGCGCCCCAATCAGCCCCAGCATTTT. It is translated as CASSRQGRPNQPQHF.

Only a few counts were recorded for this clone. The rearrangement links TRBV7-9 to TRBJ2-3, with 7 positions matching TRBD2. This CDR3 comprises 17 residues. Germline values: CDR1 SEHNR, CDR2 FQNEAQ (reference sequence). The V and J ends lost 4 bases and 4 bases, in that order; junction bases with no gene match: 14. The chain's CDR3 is CASSSLPGGGAPDTQYF. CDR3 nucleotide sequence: TGTGCCAGCAGCTCGTTGCCCGGCGGGGGAGCCCCAGATACGCAGTATTTT. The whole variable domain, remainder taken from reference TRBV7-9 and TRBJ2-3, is DTGVSQNPRHKITKRGQNVTFRCDPISEHNRLYWYRQTLGQGPEFLTYFQNEAQLEKSRLLSDRFSAERPKGSFSTLEIQRTEQGDSAMYLCASSSLPGGGAPDTQYFGPGTRLTVL.

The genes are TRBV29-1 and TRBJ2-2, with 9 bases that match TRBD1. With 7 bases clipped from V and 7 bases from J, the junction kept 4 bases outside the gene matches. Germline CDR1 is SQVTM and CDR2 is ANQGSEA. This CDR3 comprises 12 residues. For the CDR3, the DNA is TGCAGCGCACAGGGGGCACACGGGGAGCTGTTTTTT. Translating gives CSAQGAHGELFF.

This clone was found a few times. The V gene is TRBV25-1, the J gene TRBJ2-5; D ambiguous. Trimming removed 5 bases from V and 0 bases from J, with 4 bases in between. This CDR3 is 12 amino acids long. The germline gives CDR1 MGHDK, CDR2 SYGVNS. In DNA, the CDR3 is TGTGCCAGCAGTAACCACCAAGAGACCCAGTACTTC. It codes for CASSNHQETQYF.

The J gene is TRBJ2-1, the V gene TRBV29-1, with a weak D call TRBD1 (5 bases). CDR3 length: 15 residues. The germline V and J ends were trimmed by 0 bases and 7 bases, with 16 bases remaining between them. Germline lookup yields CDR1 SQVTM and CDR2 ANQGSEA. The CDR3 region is CSVEDRLGVENEQFF. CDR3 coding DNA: TGCAGCGTTGAAGATAGGTTAGGGGTAGAGAATGAGCAGTTCTTC.

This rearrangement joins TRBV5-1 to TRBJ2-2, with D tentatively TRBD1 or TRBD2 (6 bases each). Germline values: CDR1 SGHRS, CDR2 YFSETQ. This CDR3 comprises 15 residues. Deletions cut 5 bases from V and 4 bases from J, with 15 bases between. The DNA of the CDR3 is TGCGCCAGCAGAAGTTCGGGGGCAATCACCGGGGAGCTGTTTTTT. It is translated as CASRSSGAITGELFF.

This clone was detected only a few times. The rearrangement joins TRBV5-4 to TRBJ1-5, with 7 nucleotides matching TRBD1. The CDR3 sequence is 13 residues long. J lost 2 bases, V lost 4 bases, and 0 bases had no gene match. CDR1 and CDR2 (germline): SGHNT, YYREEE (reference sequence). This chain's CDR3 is CASSQGGNQPQHF. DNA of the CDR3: TGTGCCAGCAGCCAGGGGGGCAATCAGCCCCAGCATTTT.

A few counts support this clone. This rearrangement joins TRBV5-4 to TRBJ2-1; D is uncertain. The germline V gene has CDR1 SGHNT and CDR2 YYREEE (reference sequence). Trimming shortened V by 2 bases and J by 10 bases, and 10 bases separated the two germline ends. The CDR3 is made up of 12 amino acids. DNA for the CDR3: TGTGCCAGCAGCTTAGAAACCCTAGAGCAGTTCTTC. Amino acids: CASSLETLEQFF.

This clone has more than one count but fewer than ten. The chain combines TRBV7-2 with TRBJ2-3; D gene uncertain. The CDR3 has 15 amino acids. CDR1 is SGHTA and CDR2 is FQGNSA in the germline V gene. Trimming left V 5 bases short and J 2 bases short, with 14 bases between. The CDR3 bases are TGTGCCAGCAGCGAGTTAAGTCCCTTCACAGATACGCAGTATTTT. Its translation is CASSELSPFTDTQYF.

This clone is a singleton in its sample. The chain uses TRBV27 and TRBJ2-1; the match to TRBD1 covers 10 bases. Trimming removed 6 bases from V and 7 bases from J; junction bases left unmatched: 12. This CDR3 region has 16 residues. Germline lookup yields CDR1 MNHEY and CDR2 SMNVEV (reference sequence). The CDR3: CASSDRGLYVRNEQFF. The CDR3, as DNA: TGTGCCAGCAGCGACAGGGGGCTCTACGTTCGGAATGAGCAGTTCTTC.

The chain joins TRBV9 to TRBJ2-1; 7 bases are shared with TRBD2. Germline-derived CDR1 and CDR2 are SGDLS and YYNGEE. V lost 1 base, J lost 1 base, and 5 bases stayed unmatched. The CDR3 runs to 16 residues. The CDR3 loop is CASSVFPAGSYNEQFF. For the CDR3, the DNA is TGTGCCAGCAGCGTATTCCCAGCGGGGTCCTACAATGAGCAGTTCTTC.

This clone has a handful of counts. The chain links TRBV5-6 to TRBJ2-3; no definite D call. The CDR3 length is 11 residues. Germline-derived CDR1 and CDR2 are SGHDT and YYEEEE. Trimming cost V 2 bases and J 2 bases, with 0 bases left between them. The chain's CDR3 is CASSFTDTQYF. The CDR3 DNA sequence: TGTGCCAGCAGCTTCACAGATACGCAGTATTTT.

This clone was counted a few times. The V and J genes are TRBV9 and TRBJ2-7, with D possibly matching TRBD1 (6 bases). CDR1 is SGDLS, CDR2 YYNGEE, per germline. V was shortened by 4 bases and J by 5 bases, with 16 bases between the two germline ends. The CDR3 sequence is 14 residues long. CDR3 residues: CASSPHRVGNEQYF. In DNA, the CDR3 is TGTGCCAGCAGCCCCCACAGGGTAGGAAACGAGCAGTACTTC. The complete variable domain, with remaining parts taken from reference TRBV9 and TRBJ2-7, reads DSGVTQTPKHLITATGQRVTLRCSPRSGDLSVYWYQQSLDQGLQFLIQYYNGEERAKGNILERFSAQQFPDLHSELNLSSLELGDSALYFCASSPHRVGNEQYFGPGTRLTVT.

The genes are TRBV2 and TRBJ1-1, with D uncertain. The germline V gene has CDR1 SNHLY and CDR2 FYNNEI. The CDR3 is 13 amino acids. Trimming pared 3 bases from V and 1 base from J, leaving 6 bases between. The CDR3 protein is CASSEEGNTEAFF. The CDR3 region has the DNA TGTGCCAGCAGTGAGGAAGGGAACACTGAAGCTTTCTTT. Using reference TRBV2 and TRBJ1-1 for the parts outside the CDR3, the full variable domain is EPEVTQTPSHQVTQMGQEVILRCVPISNHLYFYWYRQILGQKVEFLVSFYNNEISEKSEIFDDQFSVERPDGSNFTLKIRSTKLEDSAMYFCASSEEGNTEAFFGQGTRLTVV.